Below are 28 T cell receptor beta chains sequenced from a single sample in a study of blood T cell repertoires in COVID-19. TCRdb's copy holds only in-frame clones and misses some; the assay was immunoSEQ multiplex PCR. The sample has under 150,000 clones; around 85% are singletons. Sequenced material: peripheral blood. These receptors were obtained from a human donor in a cohort sampled during active COVID-19.

The CDR3 here is CASSGQSYEQYF. CDR3 nucleotide sequence: TGTGCCAGCTCGGGACAGTCCTACGAGCAGTACTTC. The rearrangement joins TRBV18 to TRBJ2-7, with 7 bases fitting TRBD1. The CDR3 has 12 amino acids. CDR1 and CDR2 (germline): KGHSH, LQKENI. Trimming cost V 6 bases and J 1 base; bases outside gene matches: 0.

There are a few counts of this clone. The chain joins TRBV11-2 to TRBJ1-5; D ambiguous. This CDR3 is built from 15 residues. The germline V and J ends were trimmed by 0 bases and 6 bases, with 12 bases remaining between them. From germline, CDR1 is SGHAT and CDR2 FQNNGV. The CDR3: CASSLDVGGSQPQHF. The CDR3 DNA is TGTGCCAGCAGCTTAGATGTGGGAGGGAGTCAGCCCCAGCATTTT.

The chain has TRBV4-1 and TRBJ2-1, with 11 positions matching TRBD2. The V and J ends lost 0 bases and 3 bases, in that order; junction bases with no gene match: 1. The CDR3 is 16 residues long. CDR1 and CDR2 (germline): MGHRA, YSYEKL. CDR3 loop: CASSQDGTSGYNEQFF. DNA for the CDR3: TGCGCCAGCAGCCAAGACGGGACTAGCGGCTACAATGAGCAGTTCTTC.

This clone turned up a few times. This chain connects TRBV5-1 to TRBJ2-2; D uncertain. CDR1 and CDR2 from the germline V gene are SGHRS and YFSETQ. Between the trimmed V and J ends, which lost 4 bases and 1 base, there was a span of 8 bases. This CDR3 is built from 14 residues. The CDR3 region has the DNA TGCGCCAGCAGCACTACGAAGAACACCGGGGAGCTGTTTTTT. It specifies CASSTTKNTGELFF.

The chain recombines TRBV19 with TRBJ2-7; the D gene is possibly TRBD1 (6 bases). With 5 bases removed from V and 0 bases from J, the gap between germline ends came to 17 bases. CDR1 is LNHDA, CDR2 SQIVND, per germline (reference sequence). The CDR3 is 16 amino acids. The CDR3 region is CASSAGDRIVSYEQYF. CDR3 sequence (DNA): TGTGCCAGTAGTGCAGGGGACCGTATCGTCTCCTACGAGCAGTACTTC.

V and J are TRBV5-6 and TRBJ2-7, with D maybe TRBD1 (6 bases). V dropped 5 bases and J dropped 3 bases, with 15 bases sitting between them. Germline V lookup: CDR1 SGHDT, CDR2 YYEEEE. The CDR3 extends over 14 amino acids. CDR3 nucleotides: TGTGCCAGCAGGGACGCAGGGGTCGGCTACGAGCAGTACTTC. Encoded protein: CASRDAGVGYEQYF.

V gene TRBV15 combines with J gene TRBJ1-5, with D unresolved. Germline V gene data show CDR1 as LNHNV and CDR2 as YYDKDF (reference sequence). The CDR3 has 15 residues. V lost 0 bases and J lost 0, with 6 bases in between. The CDR3 spells CATSRDPGSNQPQHF. Here the CDR3 DNA reads TGTGCCACCAGCAGAGATCCGGGTAGCAATCAGCCCCAGCATTTT.

This sequence joins TRBV19 and TRBJ2-7; D may be TRBD1 (6 bases). This CDR3 spans 15 amino acids. Germline CDR1 reads LNHDA; CDR2 reads SQIVND (reference sequence). V dropped 9 bases and J dropped 2 bases, with 20 bases sitting between them. The CDR3: CASIDDRRGTYEQYF. The DNA of the CDR3 is TGTGCCAGCATCGACGACCGCAGGGGAACCTACGAGCAGTACTTC.

The gene calls are TRBV19 and TRBJ1-5; a possible D gene is TRBD1 (6 bases). The CDR3 is 13 residues long. The V end was cut by 5 bases, the J end by 11 bases, with 16 bases between. Looked up from germline, CDR1 is LNHDA and CDR2 is SQIVND (reference sequence). CDR3 loop: CASSLWTDLAQHF. CDR3 nucleotide sequence: TGTGCCAGTAGTCTATGGACAGACCTTGCCCAGCATTTT.

The genes are TRBV7-2 and TRBJ1-2; 7 bases are shared with TRBD1. The V gene end was trimmed by 5 bases and the J gene end by 4 bases; junction bases not matched to a gene: 7. Per germline, CDR1 SGHTA and CDR2 FQGNSA. The CDR3 contains 14 residues. In DNA form, the CDR3 reads TGTGCCAGCAGCCTATCGACAGGGCTCTATGGCTACACCTTC. Its translation: CASSLSTGLYGYTF.

J is TRBJ2-7 and V is TRBV5-1; D is uncertain. From germline, CDR1 is SGHRS and CDR2 YFSETQ. CDR3 length equals 13 residues. Trimming removed 0 bases from V and 4 bases from J, with 8 bases in between. CDR3 DNA: TGCGCCAGCAGCTTGGTCGCGGATTACGAGCAGTACTTC. It yields the protein CASSLVADYEQYF.

The table lists this clone with a count of one. The chain employs TRBV9 and TRBJ2-3; perhaps TRBD2 as D (5 bases). Germline V gene lookup returns CDR1 SGDLS and CDR2 YYNGEE. V shed 4 bases and J shed 5 bases, with 11 bases lying between them. CDR3 length: 13 amino acids. Here the CDR3 reads CASSTAGKDTQYF. CDR3 coding DNA: TGTGCCAGCAGCACCGCCGGGAAAGATACGCAGTATTTT.

This chain connects TRBV12-3 or TRBV12-4 to TRBJ1-1; D might be TRBD1 (6 bases). The CDR3 sequence is 13 residues long. Trimming removed 7 bases at V and 0 bases at J, with 9 bases between. CDR3 sequence reads: CASIGQLNTEAFF. In DNA form, the CDR3 reads TGTGCCAGCATAGGACAGTTGAACACTGAAGCTTTCTTT.

V usage is TRBV19 and J usage is TRBJ1-1; maybe TRBD1 (5 bases). The CDR3 sequence is 14 residues long. V lost 7 bases and J lost 2, with 14 bases in between. In germline, CDR1 is LNHDA, CDR2 SQIVND (reference sequence). CDR3 sequence: CASTDGAGNTEAFF. CDR3 DNA: TGTGCCAGTACCGATGGGGCGGGAAACACTGAAGCTTTCTTT.

CDR3 protein: CASRQQGSNQPQHF. The CDR3 DNA is TGTGCCAGCAGGCAACAGGGATCGAATCAGCCCCAGCATTTT. This chain joins TRBV27 and TRBJ1-5, with D possibly TRBD1 on 6 matching bases. Trimming took off 6 bases at V and 4 bases at J, with 13 bases between the two ends. From germline, CDR1 is MNHEY and CDR2 SMNVEV (reference sequence). The CDR3 length is 14 residues.

The rearrangement joins TRBV12-3 or TRBV12-4 to TRBJ2-5; unclear D gene. Trimming cost V 4 bases and J 5 bases, with 5 bases left between them. This CDR3 contains 11 residues. The DNA of the CDR3 is TGTGCCAGCAGTTCCATGGAGACCCAGTACTTC. It translates to CASSSMETQYF.

The chain has TRBV19 and TRBJ1-5; D is uncertain. V lost 3 bases, J lost 0 bases, and 9 bases lay in between. The CDR3 covers 15 residues. From germline, CDR1 is LNHDA and CDR2 SQIVND (reference sequence). CDR3 DNA sequence: TGTGCCAGTAGTATTGGGCAGTATAGCAATCAGCCCCAGCATTTT. It codes for CASSIGQYSNQPQHF.

V gene TRBV28 combines with J gene TRBJ1-1; 7 bases match TRBD1. The CDR3 totals 15 residues. The germline CDR1 and CDR2 sequences are MDHEN and SYDVKM. The trim removed 6 bases at V and 10 bases at J, leaving 17 bases unmatched. CDR3 nucleotides: TGTGCCAGCAGGACGCCCACAGGGGAGGTAATCGGAGCTTTCTTT. This translates into CASRTPTGEVIGAFF.

This chain uses TRBV6-6 with TRBJ2-4; 11 bases align to TRBD2. CDR1 is MNHNY, CDR2 SVGAGI, per germline (reference sequence). There are 13 residues in the CDR3. The trim removed 2 bases at V and 16 bases at J, leaving 7 bases unmatched. In DNA, the CDR3 is TGTGCCAGCAGTTACGCGGCTAGCGGGGGGACCTACTTC. This translates into CASSYAASGGTYF.

CDR3 region: CAISISGADTQYF. CDR3 DNA: TGTGCCATCAGCATCAGCGGCGCAGATACGCAGTATTTT. The chain carries TRBV10-3 and TRBJ2-3; weak D call: TRBD2 (5 bases). V was shortened by 6 bases and J by 4 bases, with 11 bases between the two germline ends. Germline V gene sequence: CDR1 ENHRY, CDR2 SYGVKD. CDR3 length: 13 residues.

The chain is built from TRBV6-2 or TRBV6-3 and TRBJ1-5; TRBD1 is a possible D gene (5 bases). V gave up 2 bases and J gave up 11 bases, with 13 bases separating them. The CDR3 totals 13 residues. From germline, CDR1 is MNHEY and CDR2 SVGEGT. CDR3 DNA: TGTGCCAGCAGTTACGTGGGGTTAGGGGCCCAGCATTTT. As protein: CASSYVGLGAQHF.

The J gene is TRBJ1-1, the V gene TRBV10-3, with D possibly being TRBD1 (6 bases). This CDR3 comprises 15 residues. Trimming pared 0 bases from V and 1 base from J, leaving 9 bases between. CDR1 and CDR2 from the germline V gene are ENHRY and SYGVKD. The CDR3 loop is CAISESYRANTEAFF. Written as DNA, the CDR3 is TGTGCCATCAGTGAGTCTTACAGGGCGAACACTGAAGCTTTCTTT.

The DNA for the CDR3 is TGCGCCAGCAGCTTGTTAAGACTAGCGGGGGACACAGATACGCAGTATTTT. The encoded protein is CASSLLRLAGDTDTQYF. This chain connects TRBV5-1 to TRBJ2-3, with 12 bases lining up with TRBD2. CDR1 is SGHRS, CDR2 YFSETQ, per germline. Trimming cost V 1 base and J 2 bases; bases outside gene matches: 5. CDR3 length: 17 residues.

The chain links TRBV2 to TRBJ2-1, with a tentative D call TRBD2 (7 bases). Trimming stripped 4 bases from V and 9 bases from J, with 16 bases between. Germline values: CDR1 SNHLY, CDR2 FYNNEI. This CDR3 contains 14 residues. The CDR3 region is CASSASGGLGEQFF. CDR3 in DNA: TGTGCCAGCAGTGCCTCGGGGGGCCTCGGTGAGCAGTTCTTC.

The rearrangement joins TRBV19 to TRBJ1-5, with a weak D call TRBD1 (6 bases). There are 15 residues in the CDR3. Germline loops: CDR1 LNHDA, CDR2 SQIVND (reference sequence). V lost 4 bases to trimming and J lost 2 bases, with 12 bases between them. CDR3 residues: CASSNGGRGNQPQHF. The CDR3 nucleotides read TGTGCCAGTAGTAATGGGGGCAGGGGCAATCAGCCCCAGCATTTT.

This clone was seen a few times. The J gene is TRBJ2-3, the V gene TRBV4-3; D is unresolved. CDR1 and CDR2 from the germline V gene are LGHNA and YSLEER. V was clipped by 0 bases and J by 6 bases, with 7 bases between them. This CDR3 region has 13 residues. The CDR3 is CASSQDREDTQYF. In DNA form, the CDR3 reads TGCGCCAGCAGCCAAGATCGAGAGGATACGCAGTATTTT.

The CDR3: CASSYYLADTEAFF. Here the CDR3 DNA reads TGTGCCAGCAGTTACTACTTGGCGGACACTGAAGCTTTCTTT. This chain joins TRBV6-6 and TRBJ1-1; D gene uncertain. Germline CDR1 MNHNY, CDR2 SVGAGI (reference sequence). V lost 1 base and J lost 3, with 9 bases in between. This CDR3 is built from 14 residues.

The chain employs TRBV6-5 and TRBJ2-1; 8 positions match TRBD1. V was clipped by 8 bases and J by 6 bases; unmatched bases: 6. The length of the CDR3 is 13 residues. CDR1 MNHEY and CDR2 SVGAGI come from the germline V gene. CDR3 coding DNA: TGTGCCAGCGGCAGGGGGCTACCCAATGAGCAGTTCTTC. Protein sequence: CASGRGLPNEQFF.